One sample yielded the 28 T cell receptor beta chains listed below, sequenced in a study of cytomegalovirus exposure and HLA in healthy donors. Repertoires were generated with immunoSEQ multiplex PCR, while TCRdb's copy carries only in-frame clones and drops some. The repertoire consists of some 76,000 clones, with about 94% occurring once and the leading ten covering approximately 2.1%. Sample: PBMCs. The receptor source for this set is a woman aged 18-30 years in good health and CMV-seronegative.

The gene calls are TRBV9 and TRBJ2-5; possible D gene TRBD2, 5 bases. The CDR3 has 15 residues. CDR1 SGDLS and CDR2 YYNGEE come from the germline V gene. The V end lost 0 bases, the J end lost 1 base, and 10 bases lay between the germline ends. The CDR3 DNA follows: TGTGCCAGCAGCGTAGGGAGGCTGCCCCAAGAGACCCAGTACTTC. As protein: CASSVGRLPQETQYF.

The V gene is TRBV5-1, the J gene TRBJ2-7; tentatively, D is TRBD1 (5 bases). Germline CDR1 is SGHRS and CDR2 is YFSETQ. The V end was cut by 0 bases, the J end by 8 bases, with 6 bases between. This CDR3 comprises 11 residues. In DNA, the CDR3 is TGCGCCAGCAGCTTGGAGGGGAAGCAGTACTTC. It encodes CASSLEGKQYF.

The J gene is TRBJ1-1, the V gene TRBV5-4; maybe TRBD1 (5 bases). Between the trimmed V and J ends, which lost 5 bases and 1 base, there was a span of 15 bases. CDR1 and CDR2 (germline): SGHNT, YYREEE (reference sequence). CDR3 length: 15 amino acids. The CDR3 region is CASRLRGSPNTEAFF. In DNA, the CDR3 is TGTGCCAGCAGGCTTAGGGGCTCGCCGAACACTGAAGCTTTCTTT.

DNA of the CDR3: TGCAGCGGTTGGGGCCTAGCGGGGGAAAGCTCCTACAATGAGCAGTTCTTC. Translation gives CSGWGLAGESSYNEQFF. The rearrangement links TRBV29-1 to TRBJ2-1; 10 bases align to TRBD2. Trimming removed 7 bases from V and 0 bases from J; junction bases left unmatched: 12. Germline V gene data show CDR1 as SQVTM and CDR2 as ANQGSEA. This CDR3 spans 17 amino acids.

The chain couples TRBV6-5 to TRBJ1-4; TRBD1 is a possible D gene (5 bases). The germline V and J ends were trimmed by 6 bases and 6 bases, with 17 bases remaining between them. CDR1 MNHEY and CDR2 SVGAGI come from the germline V gene. The CDR3 is 15 residues long. The CDR3 loop is CASRTTGTGDEKLFF. CDR3 bases: TGTGCCAGCAGGACAACAGGCACTGGGGATGAAAAACTGTTTTTT.

At least ten counts were recorded for this clone. The V gene is TRBV6-1, the J gene TRBJ2-7; 10 nucleotides agree with TRBD2. CDR1 MNHNS and CDR2 SASEGT come from the germline V gene. The CDR3 is made up of 15 amino acids. J was trimmed by 4 bases and V by 1 base; bases with no gene match: 4. This CDR3 is CASSEEAGGVYEQYF. The DNA of the CDR3 is TGTGCCAGCAGTGAAGAAGCGGGAGGGGTTTACGAGCAGTACTTC.

The V and J genes are TRBV10-3 and TRBJ1-5; 7 bases match TRBD1. This CDR3 comprises 14 residues. J gave up 1 base and V 10 bases, and 7 bases lay outside the gene matches. Per the germline V gene, CDR1 is ENHRY and CDR2 is SYGVKD. CDR3 bases: TGTGCCAGCACTGGGACAGCAAGCAATCAGCCCCAGCATTTT. It codes for CASTGTASNQPQHF.

This chain joins TRBV30 and TRBJ2-7; 8 nucleotides match TRBD1. Germline CDR1 is GTSNPN and CDR2 is SVGIG (reference sequence). This CDR3 comprises 14 residues. With V trimmed by 5 bases and J by 1 base, 7 bases remained unmatched. The CDR3 loop is CAWATGTGSYEQYF. The CDR3 DNA follows: TGTGCCTGGGCAACCGGGACAGGTTCCTACGAGCAGTACTTC.

This rearrangement joins TRBV7-2 to TRBJ1-1, with D unclear. V lost 3 bases to trimming and J lost 3 bases, with 8 bases between them. The V gene's germline CDR1 is SGHTA and CDR2 FQGNSA. This CDR3 spans 13 amino acids. The CDR3 spells CASSFSPDTEAFF. CDR3 bases: TGTGCCAGCAGCTTTTCACCGGACACTGAAGCTTTCTTT.

This clone was observed a few times. This rearrangement joins TRBV4-1 to TRBJ1-2, with 9 positions matching TRBD1. Trimming took 1 base from V and 2 from J; bases not matched to a gene: 8. This CDR3 region has 17 residues. Germline CDR1 and CDR2: MGHRA and YSYEKL. This CDR3 is CASSQVDTGGVNYGYTF. The DNA for the CDR3 is TGCGCCAGCAGCCAAGTCGATACAGGGGGCGTCAACTATGGCTACACCTTC.

The chain employs TRBV13 and TRBJ2-1; D is undetermined. V lost 11 bases to trimming and J lost 5 bases, with 16 bases between them. CDR1 is PRHDT, CDR2 FYEKMQ, per germline (reference sequence). This CDR3 contains 13 residues. CDR3 loop: CAGSEGGNNEQFF. As DNA, the CDR3 is TGTGCCGGCTCGGAAGGCGGCAACAATGAGCAGTTCTTC. The variable domain in full, completed from reference TRBV13 and TRBJ2-1, reads AAGVIQSPRHLIKEKRETATLKCYPIPRHDTVYWYQQGPGQDPQFLISFYEKMQSDKGSIPDRFSAQQFSDYHSELNMSSLELGDSALYFCAGSEGGNNEQFFGPGTRLTVL.

The J gene is TRBJ2-7, the V gene TRBV10-3; D is undetermined. CDR1 and CDR2 from the germline V gene are ENHRY and SYGVKD. V was trimmed by 3 bases and J by 6 bases, leaving 9 bases between them. CDR3 length equals 12 residues. The CDR3 DNA reads TGTGCCATCAGTGAACGCTATCTCGAGCAGTACTTC. Translated: CAISERYLEQYF.

The J gene is TRBJ1-1, the V gene TRBV6-1, with 10 bases matching TRBD1. CDR1 is MNHNS, CDR2 SASEGT, per germline. The CDR3 extends over 15 amino acids. J gave up 4 bases and V 1 base, and 3 bases lay outside the gene matches. The CDR3 sequence is CASSEGGTGATEAFF. The CDR3 DNA reads TGTGCCAGCAGTGAAGGGGGGACAGGGGCCACTGAAGCTTTCTTT.

The V gene is TRBV9, the J gene TRBJ2-7; the match to TRBD2 covers 11 bases. From germline, CDR1 is SGDLS and CDR2 YYNGEE. J gave up 2 bases and V 2 bases, and 3 bases lay outside the gene matches. The CDR3 has 15 amino acids. This CDR3 is CASSVGTSGTYEQYF. The CDR3 nucleotides are TGTGCCAGCAGCGTGGGGACTAGCGGAACCTACGAGCAGTACTTC.

This clone occurred once. V is TRBV5-1 and J is TRBJ1-2, with TRBD1 matching 9 bases. CDR1 is SGHRS, CDR2 YFSETQ, per germline. CDR3 length equals 12 residues. V was clipped by 4 bases and J by 11 bases; unmatched bases: 6. The CDR3 reads CASSIRDRVYTF. The CDR3 DNA is TGCGCCAGCAGCATCCGGGACAGGGTTTACACCTTC.

This chain connects TRBV5-1 to TRBJ1-4; 8 bases are shared with TRBD1. From germline, CDR1 is SGHRS and CDR2 YFSETQ. The CDR3 runs to 15 residues. With V trimmed by 7 bases and J by 1 base, 6 bases remained unmatched. The CDR3 region has the DNA TGCGCCAGCTCAGGACAGGGCGAAACTAATGAAAAACTGTTTTTT. Its protein product is CASSGQGETNEKLFF.

This chain links TRBV7-6 with TRBJ1-1; D is uncertain. V was shortened by 3 bases and J by 2 bases, with 10 bases between the two germline ends. The CDR3 runs 14 residues. Germline V gene data show CDR1 as SGHVS and CDR2 as FNYEAQ. CDR3 amino acids: CASSLGGSNTEAFF. DNA for the CDR3: TGTGCCAGCAGCTTGGGAGGGAGTAACACTGAAGCTTTCTTT. Full variable domain (rest looked up from reference TRBV7-6 and TRBJ1-1): GAGVSQSPRYKVTKRGQDVALRCDPISGHVSLYWYRQALGQGPEFLTYFNYEAQQDKSGLPNDRFSAERPEGSISTLTIQRTEQRDSAMYRCASSLGGSNTEAFFGQGTRLTVV.

CDR3 sequence: CASRTWTGYTGELFF. The CDR3 DNA reads as TGTGCCAGTAGAACTTGGACTGGATACACCGGGGAGCTGTTTTTT. The chain employs TRBV19 and TRBJ2-2, with a possible D match to TRBD2 (5 bases). With 6 bases removed from V and 3 bases from J, the gap between germline ends came to 14 bases. The CDR3 contains 15 residues. CDR1 and CDR2 (germline): LNHDA, SQIVND (reference sequence).

This clone was observed a single time. This chain uses TRBV9 with TRBJ2-3, with a possible D match to TRBD1 (6 bases). Between the trimmed V and J ends, which lost 7 bases and 1 base, there was a span of 16 bases. The CDR3 runs 15 residues. Looked up from germline, CDR1 is SGDLS and CDR2 is YYNGEE. The CDR3 region is CASGIGDTRTDTQYF. CDR3 bases: TGTGCCAGCGGAATCGGGGACACTCGCACAGATACGCAGTATTTT.

The chain recombines TRBV13 with TRBJ2-2; D not certain. The CDR3 consists of 13 residues. Germline CDR1 reads PRHDT; CDR2 reads FYEKMQ (reference sequence). With 5 bases removed from V and 6 bases from J, the gap between germline ends came to 10 bases. The CDR3 DNA follows: TGTGCCAGCAGCCCTATATATGCCGGGGAGCTGTTTTTT. It encodes CASSPIYAGELFF.

This chain uses TRBV6-1 with TRBJ2-5; D uncertain. Germline V gives CDR1 MNHNS, CDR2 SASEGT. V lost 8 bases and J lost 2, with 12 bases in between. This CDR3 contains 13 residues. CDR3 coding DNA: TGTGCCAGCGGGTGGCAGGAACAAGAGACCCAGTACTTC. It is translated as CASGWQEQETQYF.

This clone came up once. The gene calls are TRBV27 and TRBJ1-2; tentative D call: TRBD1 (6 bases). Per the germline V gene, CDR1 is MNHEY and CDR2 is SMNVEV (reference sequence). The CDR3 loop spans 13 amino acids. The germline V and J ends were trimmed by 3 bases and 4 bases, with 9 bases remaining between them. The CDR3 is CASSFGQSYGYTF. In DNA, the CDR3 is TGTGCCAGCAGTTTTGGACAGTCCTATGGCTACACCTTC.

The chain employs TRBV6-5 and TRBJ2-1, with 8 positions matching TRBD1. V trimming: 0 bases; J trimming: 6 bases; junction bases outside the gene matches: 7. The V gene's germline CDR1 is MNHEY and CDR2 SVGAGI. The CDR3 runs to 16 residues. CDR3 protein: CASSYSGPGQANEQFF. The CDR3, as DNA: TGTGCCAGCAGTTACTCAGGACCGGGACAGGCCAATGAGCAGTTCTTC.

As for this clone: At the DNA level, this CDR3 is encoded by other sequences in the same sample as well. The chain uses TRBV5-1 and TRBJ1-1; D not resolved. V was clipped by 0 bases and J by 0 bases, with 3 bases between them. The CDR3 length is 13 residues. Per the germline V gene, CDR1 is SGHRS and CDR2 is YFSETQ. CDR3 DNA: TGCGCCAGCAGCTTGGCAGTGAACACTGAAGCTTTCTTT. Translated: CASSLAVNTEAFF.

The J gene is TRBJ2-1, the V gene TRBV7-2, with 7 nucleotides matching TRBD1. This CDR3 has 16 residues. Germline-derived CDR1 and CDR2 are SGHTA and FQGNSA. Germline trimming cut 7 bases from V and 5 bases from J; bases unmatched to any gene: 14. The CDR3 nucleotides read TGTGCCAGCACCGGAGAATCCGGGACAGTTAACAATGAGCAGTTCTTC. Its protein is CASTGESGTVNNEQFF.

V gene TRBV10-1 combines with J gene TRBJ1-4; TRBD1 matches at 7 bases. Per the germline V gene, CDR1 is WNHNN and CDR2 is SYGVQD (reference sequence). With 6 bases clipped from V and 5 bases from J, the junction kept 6 bases outside the gene matches. The CDR3 has 14 amino acids. The DNA for the CDR3 is TGCGCCAGCAGAGACAGGGAATGGAATGAAAAACTGTTTTTT. Its translation: CASRDREWNEKLFF.

This rearrangement joins TRBV30 to TRBJ2-1; D not certain. This CDR3 has 12 residues. Germline CDR1 and CDR2: GTSNPN and SVGIG (reference sequence). The V end was cut by 3 bases, the J end by 4 bases, with 7 bases between. The CDR3 DNA is TGTGCCTGGAGGTTTACTTACAATGAGCAGTTCTTC. Protein: CAWRFTYNEQFF. Drawing the rest from reference TRBV30 and TRBJ2-1, the complete variable domain is SQTIHQWPATLVQPVGSPLSLECTVEGTSNPNLYWYRQAAGRGLQLLFYSVGIGQISSEVPQNLSASRPQDRQFILSSKKLLLSDSGFYLCAWRFTYNEQFFGPGTRLTVL.

V is TRBV21-1 and J is TRBJ2-7; TRBD2 was called by the table and not checked on the DNA. TRBV21-1 is a pseudogene. CDR3 length: 15 residues. The CDR3 is CASNPLAGGPREQYF. As DNA, the CDR3 is TGTGCCAGCAACCCACTAGCGGGGGGGCCGAGGGAGCAGTACTTC.